This T cell receptor beta chain appears in the sequencing data of a study of blood T cells in healthy people across ages. Study-wide points: Both naive CD4+ cell counts and diversity were greater in long-lived donors than in aged donors.

About this clonotype: No antigen is known for it.

Between the trimmed V and J ends, which lost 0 bases and 3 bases, there was a span of 15 bases. Germline values: CDR1 LNHNV, CDR2 YYDKDF (reference sequence). CDR3 length: 17 residues. Together with a sample-barcoded 5' primer, a J-beta primer mix was included in a second PCR lasting about 7 to 11 cycles. TCRdb used MiXCR to reprocess the 5' RACE reads, holding one entry per CDR3 protein. The sample holds 550,000 to 750,000 distinct CDR3 sequences, approximately 21% seen once. The J gene is TRBJ2-1, the V gene TRBV15, with D possibly TRBD1 on 6 matching bases. Sequencing was performed on blood. The TCR originated in a man aged 70 or older in good health. The CDR3 DNA follows: TGTGCCACCAGCAGAGATCCGAAAGGGGGATTCTACAATGAGCAGTTCTTC. Its protein product is CATSRDPKGGFYNEQFF.